This T cell receptor (beta chain) was sequenced during a study of blood T cells in healthy people across ages. Turning to this clonotype: Its antigen is unidentified.

Study results and limitations: Significant beta diversity loss was already apparent by age roughly 40, declining roughly linearly. Unsorted PBMC material precluded a definitive naive versus antigen-experienced comparison.

Germline CDR1 and CDR2: MGHDK and SYGVNS. The CDR3 runs 14 residues. Trimming pared 3 bases from V and 1 base from J, leaving 10 bases between. Alongside a J-beta primer mix, a sample-barcoded 5' primer served in a second PCR lasting roughly 7 to 12 cycles. Via MiXCR, TCRdb re-called the 5' RACE reads, giving one row per CDR3 protein. Found here are some 550,000 distinct CDR3 sequences, around 48% of them singletons; the top ten hold about 22%. The sequence was obtained from an elderly man in good health. The V and J genes are TRBV25-1 and TRBJ2-7; D unresolved. Sequenced: blood. Here the CDR3 DNA reads TGTGCCAGCAGTGATTCCCCAGGATCCTACGAGCAGTACTTC. It translates to CASSDSPGSYEQYF.